The next 20 T cell receptor beta chains were all read from a single sample in a study of shared clonotypes between healthy human individuals. Measured with immunoSEQ multiplex PCR; TCRdb has only the in-frame clones, and not every one. The data hold about 1 million clones, with under 80% observed a single time. The sample taken for sequencing was memory CD4+ T cells sorted from blood. Specified subset: CD45RA-negative fraction. The receptors shown here come from a man in his late teens or twenties in good health.

This sequence joins TRBV2 and TRBJ2-2; D possibly corresponds to TRBD1 (5 bases). V dropped 6 bases and J dropped 0 bases, with 8 bases sitting between them. CDR1 is SNHLY, CDR2 FYNNEI, per germline. The CDR3 sequence is 14 residues long. This CDR3 reads CASSRAPNTGELFF. CDR3 bases: TGTGCCAGCAGCAGGGCCCCGAACACCGGGGAGCTGTTTTTT.

The chain links TRBV6-1 to TRBJ2-3; D may be TRBD1 (5 bases). Germline V gene lookup returns CDR1 MNHNS and CDR2 SASEGT. The V end was cut by 3 bases, the J end by 0 bases, with 10 bases between. The CDR3 has 15 residues. CDR3 sequence reads: CASSDRAASTDTQYF. The CDR3 DNA sequence: TGTGCCAGCAGTGACAGGGCCGCTAGCACAGATACGCAGTATTTT.

This clone was found a few times. This chain links TRBV14 with TRBJ2-1; tentative D call: TRBD2 (5 bases). The CDR3 has 13 amino acids. The V gene lost 0 bases and the J gene lost 10 bases, with 10 bases spanning the gap. Germline V gives CDR1 SGHDN, CDR2 FVKESK. CDR3 nucleotides: TGTGCCAGCAGCCAAGATGGAGGAGGCGAGCAGTTCTTC. It is translated as CASSQDGGGEQFF.

The chain recombines TRBV7-8 with TRBJ2-4, with a tentative D call TRBD2 (5 bases). This CDR3 has 13 residues. The V gene's germline CDR1 is SGHVS and CDR2 FQNEAQ. V was shortened by 5 bases and J by 1 base, with 6 bases between the two germline ends. CDR3 DNA: TGTGCCAGCAGCCGAGGGGCCAAAAACATTCAGTACTTC. Translating it yields CASSRGAKNIQYF.

The table lists this clone with many counts. The chain joins TRBV19 to TRBJ1-3; 7 bases agree with TRBD1. CDR1 is LNHDA, CDR2 SQIVND, per germline (reference sequence). Losses at the gene ends were 5 bases for V and 0 bases for J; bases not matched to a gene: 4. The CDR3 is 15 amino acids. CDR3 protein: CASSGQESSGNTIYF. The DNA for the CDR3 is TGTGCCAGTAGTGGACAGGAGAGCTCTGGAAACACCATATATTTT.

This clone occurred a few times. This chain connects TRBV9 to TRBJ2-3; possible D gene TRBD1, 6 bases. V was cut by 0 bases and J by 3 bases, with 11 bases left in between. Germline loops: CDR1 SGDLS, CDR2 YYNGEE. This CDR3 has 15 amino acids. The CDR3 DNA reads as TGTGCCAGCAGCGTAGGAGTGGGGGCAACAGATACGCAGTATTTT. The encoded protein is CASSVGVGATDTQYF.

The chain carries TRBV11-2 and TRBJ2-5; 16 nucleotides align to TRBD2. This CDR3 is 17 amino acids long. The V gene end was trimmed by 7 bases and the J gene end by 2 bases; junction bases not matched to a gene: 7. Germline V CDR1 and CDR2: SGHAT, FQNNGV. The CDR3 DNA follows: TGTGCCAGCACGGGACTAGCGGGGGGGCCCGGGCAAGAGACCCAGTACTTC. The encoded protein is CASTGLAGGPGQETQYF.

To note about this clone: The identical CDR3 is also encoded by other nucleotide sequences in the sample. The genes are TRBV9 and TRBJ1-6; D may be TRBD1 (5 bases). With 2 bases removed from V and 5 bases from J, the gap between germline ends came to 8 bases. Germline V gene sequence: CDR1 SGDLS, CDR2 YYNGEE. The CDR3 runs to 14 residues. The CDR3 protein is CASSVGQDNSPLHF. The CDR3 region has the DNA TGTGCCAGCAGCGTGGGGCAGGATAATTCACCCCTCCACTTT.

The J gene is TRBJ1-5, the V gene TRBV19; D gene uncertain. Germline assignment: CDR1 LNHDA and CDR2 SQIVND (reference sequence). The CDR3 consists of 13 residues. V was shortened by 4 bases and J by 2 bases, with 6 bases between the two germline ends. CDR3 sequence: CASSNWGNQPQHF. The CDR3 DNA sequence: TGTGCCAGTAGTAATTGGGGCAATCAGCCCCAGCATTTT.

This rearrangement joins TRBV30 to TRBJ2-6; either TRBD1 or TRBD2 may fit D (6 bases each). The CDR3 consists of 18 residues. Germline V lookup: CDR1 GTSNPN, CDR2 SVGIG (reference sequence). Trimming removed 2 bases at V and 0 bases at J, with 17 bases between. The CDR3 region has the DNA TGTGCCTGGAGTCCCCGGCGGAGGGGGAGCTCTGGGGCCAACGTCCTGACTTTC. Residues: CAWSPRRRGSSGANVLTF.

For the CDR3, the DNA is TGTGCCAGCGAAAAGAGGGGGCGGGTTGAAAAACTGTTTTTT. As protein: CASEKRGRVEKLFF. The V gene is TRBV6-1, the J gene TRBJ1-4; TRBD1 matches at 7 bases. CDR3 length: 14 amino acids. The germline gives CDR1 MNHNS, CDR2 SASEGT. Unmatched junction bases numbered 10, after V lost 8 bases and J lost 7 bases.

The chain employs TRBV6-6 and TRBJ1-2, with D hard to call. The CDR3 runs 13 residues. V was clipped by 6 bases and J by 8 bases, with 16 bases between them. Germline V gene data show CDR1 as MNHNY and CDR2 as SVGAGI (reference sequence). The CDR3 sequence is CASSPDSRAGYTF. The CDR3 coding sequence is TGTGCCAGCAGCCCCGACTCGAGGGCCGGCTACACCTTC.

This clone was observed a handful of times. The rearrangement links TRBV21-1 to TRBJ1-5. TRBV21-1 is a known pseudogene. The CDR3 sequence is 17 residues long. The CDR3 DNA follows: TGTGCCAGCACCCCACCGATGTTGGGAGATAACAATCAGCCCCAGCATTTT. It encodes CASTPPMLGDNNQPQHF.

On this clone: This CDR3 is also generated by other DNA sequences in the sample. The chain has TRBV2 and TRBJ2-3; D possibly corresponds to TRBD2 (6 bases). V was pared by 6 bases and J by 0 bases, with 13 bases between. Germline values: CDR1 SNHLY, CDR2 FYNNEI. There are 15 residues in the CDR3. CDR3 nucleotides: TGTGCCAGCAGGAGGGGTCGGGGGAGCACAGATACGCAGTATTTT. This encodes CASRRGRGSTDTQYF.

The chain uses TRBV5-1 and TRBJ2-6; 8 positions match TRBD1. V shed 3 bases and J 0 bases; nucleotides not matched to a gene: 5. From germline, CDR1 is SGHRS and CDR2 YFSETQ. This CDR3 comprises 17 residues. The CDR3 is CASSSGQVGSGANVLTF. The CDR3 DNA reads TGCGCCAGCAGCTCGGGACAGGTGGGCTCTGGGGCCAACGTCCTGACTTTC.

The CDR3 nucleotides read TGTGCCAGCAGTTTATCGGGGGGACAGTTCCCCTCCTACGAGCAGTACTTC. It specifies CASSLSGGQFPSYEQYF. The chain uses TRBV27 and TRBJ2-7; the D gene is possibly TRBD1 (7 bases). The CDR3 runs to 17 residues. The germline CDR1 and CDR2 sequences are MNHEY and SMNVEV (reference sequence). V was shortened by 0 bases and J by 0 bases, with 15 bases between the two germline ends.

The V and J genes are TRBV6-1 and TRBJ1-2; the D is unclear. CDR3 length equals 13 residues. The V end lost 9 bases, the J end lost 2 bases, and 13 bases lay between the germline ends. Per germline, CDR1 MNHNS and CDR2 SASEGT. Here the CDR3 reads CASTIRVNYGYTF. CDR3 coding DNA: TGTGCCAGTACCATCCGAGTGAACTATGGCTACACCTTC.

V gene TRBV2 combines with J gene TRBJ2-1; D remains unclear. V dropped 8 bases and J dropped 2 bases, with 13 bases sitting between them. Germline V gene sequence: CDR1 SNHLY, CDR2 FYNNEI. The CDR3 runs 14 residues. CDR3 sequence: CASERRSTYNEQFF. CDR3 nucleotide sequence: TGTGCCAGCGAACGACGGTCCACCTACAATGAGCAGTTCTTC.

This clone has just a few counts. The J gene is TRBJ1-1, the V gene TRBV30, with D possibly being TRBD1 (6 bases). Trimming stripped 4 bases from V and 8 bases from J, with 17 bases between. Germline V gives CDR1 GTSNPN, CDR2 SVGIG (reference sequence). The CDR3 extends over 13 amino acids. CDR3 protein: CAWTRTVLWEAFF. The DNA for the CDR3 is TGTGCCTGGACTAGGACAGTTCTGTGGGAAGCTTTCTTT.

This rearrangement joins TRBV5-1 to TRBJ1-6; D is unclear. The V gene's germline CDR1 is SGHRS and CDR2 YFSETQ. The CDR3 covers 14 residues. The germline V and J ends were trimmed by 2 bases and 5 bases, with 8 bases remaining between them. The CDR3 region is CASSLAQDNSPLHF. CDR3 bases: TGCGCCAGCAGCTTAGCGCAGGATAATTCACCCCTCCACTTT.